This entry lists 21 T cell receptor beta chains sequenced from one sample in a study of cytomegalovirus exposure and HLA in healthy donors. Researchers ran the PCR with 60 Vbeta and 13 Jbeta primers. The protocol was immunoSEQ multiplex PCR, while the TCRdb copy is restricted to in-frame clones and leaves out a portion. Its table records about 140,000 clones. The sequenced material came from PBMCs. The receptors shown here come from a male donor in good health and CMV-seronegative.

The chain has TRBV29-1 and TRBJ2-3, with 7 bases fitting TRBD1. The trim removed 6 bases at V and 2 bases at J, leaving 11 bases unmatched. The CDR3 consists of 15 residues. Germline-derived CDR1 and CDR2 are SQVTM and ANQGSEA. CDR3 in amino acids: CSVGLAGGITDTQYF. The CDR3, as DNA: TGCAGCGTCGGATTGGCAGGGGGAATCACAGATACGCAGTATTTT.

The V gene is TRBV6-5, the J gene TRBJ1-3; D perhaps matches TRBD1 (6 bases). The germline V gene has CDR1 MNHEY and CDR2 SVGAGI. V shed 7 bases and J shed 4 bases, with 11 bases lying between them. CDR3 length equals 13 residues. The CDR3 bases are TGTGCCAGCAATCCAGGGGCAGGAAACACCATATATTTT. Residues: CASNPGAGNTIYF.

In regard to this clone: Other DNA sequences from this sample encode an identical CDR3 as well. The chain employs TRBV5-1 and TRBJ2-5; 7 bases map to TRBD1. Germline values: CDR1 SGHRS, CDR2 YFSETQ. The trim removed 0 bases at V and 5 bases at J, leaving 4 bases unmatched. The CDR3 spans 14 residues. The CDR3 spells CASSLGGTEETQYF. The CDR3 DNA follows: TGCGCCAGCAGCTTGGGTGGGACAGAGGAGACCCAGTACTTC.

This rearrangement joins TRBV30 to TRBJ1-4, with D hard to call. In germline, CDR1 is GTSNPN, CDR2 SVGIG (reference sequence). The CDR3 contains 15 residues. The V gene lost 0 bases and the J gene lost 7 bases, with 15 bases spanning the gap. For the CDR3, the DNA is TGTGCCTGGAGTGTACTTGGAGGACGTGGTGAAAAACTGTTTTTT. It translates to CAWSVLGGRGEKLFF.

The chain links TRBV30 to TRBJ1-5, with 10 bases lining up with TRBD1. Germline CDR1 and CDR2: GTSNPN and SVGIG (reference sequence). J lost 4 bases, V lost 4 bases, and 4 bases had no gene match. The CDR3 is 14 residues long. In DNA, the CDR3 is TGTGCCTGGAACGGACAGGGGGAAAATCAGCCCCAGCATTTT. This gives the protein CAWNGQGENQPQHF.

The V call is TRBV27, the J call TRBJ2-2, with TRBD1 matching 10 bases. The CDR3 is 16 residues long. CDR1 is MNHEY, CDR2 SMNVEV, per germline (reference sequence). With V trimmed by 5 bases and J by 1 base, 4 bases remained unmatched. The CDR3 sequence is CASSRQGAQNTGELFF. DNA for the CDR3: TGTGCCAGCAGTAGACAGGGGGCCCAGAACACCGGGGAGCTGTTTTTT.

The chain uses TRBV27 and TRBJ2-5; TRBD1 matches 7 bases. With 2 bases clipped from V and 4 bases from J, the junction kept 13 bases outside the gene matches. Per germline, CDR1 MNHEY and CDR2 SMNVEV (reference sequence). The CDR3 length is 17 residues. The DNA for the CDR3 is TGTGCCAGCAGTTTAGAGGCGACAGGGATGTTCGGAGAGACCCAGTACTTC. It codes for CASSLEATGMFGETQYF.

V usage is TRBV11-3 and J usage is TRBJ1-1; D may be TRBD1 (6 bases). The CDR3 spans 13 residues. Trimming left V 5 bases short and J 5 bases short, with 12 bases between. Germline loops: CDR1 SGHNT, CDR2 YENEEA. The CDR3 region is CASSLDRMTEAFF. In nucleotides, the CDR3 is TGTGCCAGCAGCCTTGACAGGATGACTGAAGCTTTCTTT.

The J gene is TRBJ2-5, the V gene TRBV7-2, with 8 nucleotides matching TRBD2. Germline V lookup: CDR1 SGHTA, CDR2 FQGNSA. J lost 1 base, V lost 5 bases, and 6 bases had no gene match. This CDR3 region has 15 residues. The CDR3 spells CASSPRGGRQETQYF. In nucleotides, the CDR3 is TGTGCCAGCAGCCCCCGGGGGGGCCGCCAAGAGACCCAGTACTTC.

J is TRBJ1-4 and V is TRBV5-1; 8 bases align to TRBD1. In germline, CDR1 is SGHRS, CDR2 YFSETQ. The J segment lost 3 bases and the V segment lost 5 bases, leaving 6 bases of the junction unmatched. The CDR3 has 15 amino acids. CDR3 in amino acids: CASRRGTGANEKLFF. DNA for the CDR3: TGCGCCAGCAGGCGGGGGACAGGAGCTAATGAAAAACTGTTTTTT.

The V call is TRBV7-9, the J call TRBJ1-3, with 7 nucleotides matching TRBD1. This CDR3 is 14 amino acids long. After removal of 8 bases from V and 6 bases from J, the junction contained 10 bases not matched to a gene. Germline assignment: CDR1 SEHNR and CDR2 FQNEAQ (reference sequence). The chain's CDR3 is CASGKQGQTNTIYF. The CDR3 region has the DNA TGTGCCAGCGGTAAACAGGGGCAAACAAACACCATATATTTT.

The CDR3: CASSFRGGDSSYEQYF. In nucleotides, the CDR3 is TGTGCCAGCAGCTTCCGGGGCGGGGACTCCTCCTACGAGCAGTACTTC. This sequence joins TRBV7-8 and TRBJ2-7; TRBD2 is a possible D gene (6 bases). V lost 3 bases and J 0 bases, leaving 15 bases between the germline ends. Germline CDR1 and CDR2: SGHVS and FQNEAQ. This CDR3 region has 16 residues.

The CDR3 DNA reads TGTGCCAGCAGCTTTACAGGGGACTATGGCTACACCTTC. Translating it yields CASSFTGDYGYTF. V is TRBV11-2 and J is TRBJ1-2; 7 nucleotides match TRBD1. The CDR3 spans 13 residues. CDR1 is SGHAT and CDR2 is FQNNGV in the germline V gene. J was trimmed by 3 bases and V by 3 bases; bases with no gene match: 1.

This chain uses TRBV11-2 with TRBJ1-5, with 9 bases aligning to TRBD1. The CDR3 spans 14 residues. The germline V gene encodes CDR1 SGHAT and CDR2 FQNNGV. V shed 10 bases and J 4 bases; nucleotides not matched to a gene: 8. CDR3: CATSTGGGNQPQHF. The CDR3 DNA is TGTGCCACCTCGACAGGGGGGGGTAATCAGCCCCAGCATTTT.

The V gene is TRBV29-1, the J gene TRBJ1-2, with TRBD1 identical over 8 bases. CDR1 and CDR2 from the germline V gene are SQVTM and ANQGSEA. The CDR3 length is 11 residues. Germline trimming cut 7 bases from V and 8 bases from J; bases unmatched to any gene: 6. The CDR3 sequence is CSAPNRGGYTF. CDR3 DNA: TGCAGCGCCCCAAACAGGGGGGGCTACACCTTC.

CDR3 protein: CASSLRAGGFETQYF. The CDR3 DNA sequence: TGTGCCAGCAGCCTGAGAGCGGGGGGCTTTGAGACCCAGTACTTC. This chain joins TRBV4-2 and TRBJ2-5; 9 bases align to TRBD2. The CDR3 runs to 15 residues. The V and J ends lost 4 bases and 5 bases, in that order; junction bases with no gene match: 8. Germline-derived CDR1 and CDR2 are LGHNA and YNFKEQ.

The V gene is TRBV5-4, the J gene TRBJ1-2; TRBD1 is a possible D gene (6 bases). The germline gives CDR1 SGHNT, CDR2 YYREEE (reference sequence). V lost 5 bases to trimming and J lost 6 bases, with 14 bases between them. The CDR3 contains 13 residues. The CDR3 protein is CASRAQGLDGYTF. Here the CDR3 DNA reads TGTGCCAGCAGGGCCCAGGGGCTGGATGGCTACACCTTC.

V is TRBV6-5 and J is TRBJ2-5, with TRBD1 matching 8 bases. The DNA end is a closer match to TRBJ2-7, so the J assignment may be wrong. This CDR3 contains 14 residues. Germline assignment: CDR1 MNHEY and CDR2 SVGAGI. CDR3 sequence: CASSLGTGSYEQYF. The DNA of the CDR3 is TGTGCCAGCAGTCTTGGGACAGGTAGCTACGAGCAGTACTTC.

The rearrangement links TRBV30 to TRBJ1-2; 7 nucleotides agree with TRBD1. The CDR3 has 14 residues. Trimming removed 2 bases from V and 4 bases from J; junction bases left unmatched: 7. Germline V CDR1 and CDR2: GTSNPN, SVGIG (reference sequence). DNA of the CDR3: TGTGCCTGGAGTTCACAGGGGAGGACCTATGGCTACACCTTC. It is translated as CAWSSQGRTYGYTF.

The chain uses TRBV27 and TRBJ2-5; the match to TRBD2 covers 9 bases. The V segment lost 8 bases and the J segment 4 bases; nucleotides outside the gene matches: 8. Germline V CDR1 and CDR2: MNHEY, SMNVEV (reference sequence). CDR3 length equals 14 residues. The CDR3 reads CASGSGGTRETQYF. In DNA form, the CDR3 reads TGTGCCAGCGGTAGCGGGGGAACCCGAGAGACCCAGTACTTC.

The CDR3 reads CASSLELTKDYEQYF. Written as DNA, the CDR3 is TGTGCCAGCAGCTTGGAATTGACTAAAGACTACGAGCAGTACTTC. This chain uses TRBV5-6 with TRBJ2-7; D possibly corresponds to TRBD2 (5 bases). The germline V and J ends were trimmed by 0 bases and 3 bases, with 13 bases remaining between them. The CDR3 length is 15 residues. Germline CDR1 reads SGHDT; CDR2 reads YYEEEE. Looking up the rest from reference TRBV5-6 and TRBJ2-7 gives the full variable domain: DAGVTQSPTHLIKTRGQQVTLRCSPKSGHDTVSWYQQALGQGPQFIFQYYEEEERQRGNFPDRFSGHQFPNYSSELNVNALLLGDSALYLCASSLELTKDYEQYFGPGTRLTVT.